The next 9 T cell receptor beta chains were all read from a single sample in a study of shared clonotypes between healthy human individuals. Method: immunoSEQ multiplex PCR; TCRdb's copy keeps in-frame clones and lacks some. This repertoire shows 2 million to 3 million clones, 93% found once; its top ten account for 0.36%. Sequencing used naive CD4+ T cells from PBMCs. Subset: CD45RA+ positively selected. The receptors were sampled from a man aged 18 to 30 in good health. Some clones in this sample may be carry-over from other donors' samples.

The rearrangement joins TRBV28 to TRBJ2-2, with D possibly being TRBD1 (5 bases). CDR1 and CDR2 from the germline V gene are MDHEN and SYDVKM. The CDR3 is 12 residues long. V dropped 7 bases and J dropped 6 bases, with 9 bases sitting between them. CDR3 region: CASIQGSGELFF. As DNA, the CDR3 is TGTGCCAGCATCCAGGGATCCGGGGAGCTGTTTTTT.

CDR3 bases: TGCGCCAGCAGCCCCACAATAGGGGGTGGTCAGGGCACTGAAGCTTTCTTT. It translates to CASSPTIGGGQGTEAFF. The chain recombines TRBV5-1 with TRBJ1-1; D is perhaps TRBD1 (6 bases). The germline V gene has CDR1 SGHRS and CDR2 YFSETQ. The CDR3 has 17 amino acids. The V end was cut by 4 bases, the J end by 4 bases, with 23 bases between.

The chain couples TRBV7-6 to TRBJ2-1, with 11 nucleotides matching TRBD1. This CDR3 is built from 15 residues. J gave up 7 bases and V 4 bases, and 6 bases lay outside the gene matches. Germline CDR1 is SGHVS and CDR2 is FNYEAQ. The CDR3 reads CASSSDRGRRNEQFF. The CDR3 region has the DNA TGTGCCAGCAGCTCGGACAGGGGGCGTCGGAATGAGCAGTTCTTC.

This clone was counted between two and nine times. The V and J genes are TRBV29-1 and TRBJ1-1; D might be TRBD1 (5 bases). Germline CDR1 and CDR2: SQVTM and ANQGSEA. Trimming cost V 7 bases and J 2 bases, with 14 bases left between them. CDR3 size: 13 residues. CDR3 coding DNA: TGCAGCGCAGGACATAGGGGAAACACTGAAGCTTTCTTT. This codes for CSAGHRGNTEAFF. The variable domain in full, completed from reference TRBV29-1 and TRBJ1-1, reads SAVISQKPSRDICQRGTSLTIQCQVDSQVTMMFWYRQQPGQSLTLIATANQGSEATYESGFVIDKFPISRPNLTFSTLTVSNMSPEDSSIYLCSAGHRGNTEAFFGQGTRLTVV.

This clone was counted a single time. The gene calls are TRBV6-1 and TRBJ2-3, with 9 bases identical to TRBD1. CDR1 MNHNS and CDR2 SASEGT come from the germline V gene. The length of the CDR3 is 15 residues. Trimming cost V 1 base and J 9 bases; bases outside gene matches: 8. CDR3 protein: CASSEDHLDRGTQYF. CDR3 bases: TGTGCCAGCAGTGAAGATCACCTGGACAGGGGCACGCAGTATTTT.

The chain combines TRBV9 with TRBJ2-3; 8 nucleotides match TRBD2. The CDR3 loop spans 17 amino acids. The germline gives CDR1 SGDLS, CDR2 YYNGEE. J lost 2 bases, V lost 1 base, and 9 bases had no gene match. Here the CDR3 reads CASSVTGRATFTDTQYF. The CDR3 DNA is TGTGCCAGCAGCGTAACCGGGAGGGCTACTTTCACAGATACGCAGTATTTT.

The V gene is TRBV18, the J gene TRBJ1-1; D not resolved. Trimming pared 0 bases from V and 6 bases from J, leaving 5 bases between. The CDR3 extends over 12 amino acids. Germline V gene lookup returns CDR1 KGHSH and CDR2 LQKENI. CDR3 in DNA: TGTGCCAGCTCACCACCCGACGCTGAAGCTTTCTTT. This encodes CASSPPDAEAFF. The full variable domain, in which reference TRBV18 and TRBJ1-1 provide the parts outside the CDR3, is NAGVMQNPRHLVRRRGQEARLRCSPMKGHSHVYWYRQLPEEGLKFMVYLQKENIIDESGMPKERFSAEFPKEGPSILRIQQVVRGDSAAYFCASSPPDAEAFFGQGTRLTVV.

The chain recombines TRBV15 with TRBJ1-1; D not certain. Per germline, CDR1 LNHNV and CDR2 YYDKDF (reference sequence). V gave up 5 bases and J gave up 1 base, with 8 bases separating them. The CDR3 is 13 residues long. This chain's CDR3 is CATSVIQNTEAFF. CDR3 DNA sequence: TGTGCCACCAGCGTAATTCAGAACACTGAAGCTTTCTTT.

The chain is built from TRBV18 and TRBJ1-1, with no clear D. The CDR3 has 13 residues. V lost 3 bases to trimming and J lost 8 bases, with 13 bases between them. Looked up from germline, CDR1 is KGHSH and CDR2 is LQKENI. The CDR3 reads CASSPSAGREAFF. CDR3 nucleotides: TGTGCCAGCTCACCCTCCGCCGGGCGAGAAGCTTTCTTT.